This T cell receptor beta chain was observed in a study of blood T cell repertoires in COVID-19. Study in general: Italy, Spain and the United States were the sources of the convalescent and acute COVID-19 samples. T cells, B-cell-depleted T cells, or PBMCs supplied cDNA or gDNA.

Original data processing: Reference gene primers were amplified, and this amplification served to estimate nucleated cell counts. Sequencing used immunoSEQ multiplex PCR; TCRdb keeps in-frame clones, though not all of them. That table gives V, J and clone size, and the DNA gave D and trimming. The sample lists tens of thousands of clones, roughly 90% occurring once. The CDR3 is 13 amino acids. V shed 6 bases and J shed 5 bases, with 11 bases lying between them. The V gene's germline CDR1 is SNHLY and CDR2 FYNNEI. This chain uses TRBV2 with TRBJ1-5, with a weak D call TRBD1 (6 bases). This clonotype originated in a man in his sixties or seventies with active or convalescent COVID-19. The specimen was peripheral blood. CDR3 sequence: CASRRQADQPQHF. In DNA form, the CDR3 reads TGTGCCAGCAGACGACAGGCTGATCAGCCCCAGCATTTT.